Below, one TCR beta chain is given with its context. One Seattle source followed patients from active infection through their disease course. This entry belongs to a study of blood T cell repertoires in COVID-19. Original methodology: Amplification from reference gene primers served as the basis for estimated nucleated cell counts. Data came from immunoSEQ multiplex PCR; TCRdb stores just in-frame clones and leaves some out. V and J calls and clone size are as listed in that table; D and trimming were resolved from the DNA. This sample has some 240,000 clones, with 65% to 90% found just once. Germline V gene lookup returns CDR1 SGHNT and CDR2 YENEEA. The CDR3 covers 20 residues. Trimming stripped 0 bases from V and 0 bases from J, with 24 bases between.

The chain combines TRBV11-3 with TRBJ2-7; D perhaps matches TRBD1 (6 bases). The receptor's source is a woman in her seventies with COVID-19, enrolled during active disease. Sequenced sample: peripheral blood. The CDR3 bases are TGTGCCAGCAGCTTAGATGAGAGGCTCCAGTGGGACACCCCCTCCTACGAGCAGTACTTC. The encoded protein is CASSLDERLQWDTPSYEQYF.